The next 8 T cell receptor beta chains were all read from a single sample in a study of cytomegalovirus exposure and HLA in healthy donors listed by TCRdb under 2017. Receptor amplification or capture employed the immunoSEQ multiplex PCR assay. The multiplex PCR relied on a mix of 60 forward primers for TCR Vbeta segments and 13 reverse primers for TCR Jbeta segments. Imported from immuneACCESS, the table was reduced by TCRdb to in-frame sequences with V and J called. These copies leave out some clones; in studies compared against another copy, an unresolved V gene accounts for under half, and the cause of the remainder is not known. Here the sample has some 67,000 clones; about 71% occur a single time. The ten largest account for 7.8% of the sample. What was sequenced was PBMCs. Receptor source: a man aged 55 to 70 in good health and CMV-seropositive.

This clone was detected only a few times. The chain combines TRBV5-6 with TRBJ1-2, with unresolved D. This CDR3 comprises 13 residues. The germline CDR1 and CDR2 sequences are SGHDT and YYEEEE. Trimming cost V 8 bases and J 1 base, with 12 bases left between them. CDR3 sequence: CASRTSDNYGYTF. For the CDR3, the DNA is TGTGCCAGTAGGACTAGTGATAACTATGGCTACACCTTC.

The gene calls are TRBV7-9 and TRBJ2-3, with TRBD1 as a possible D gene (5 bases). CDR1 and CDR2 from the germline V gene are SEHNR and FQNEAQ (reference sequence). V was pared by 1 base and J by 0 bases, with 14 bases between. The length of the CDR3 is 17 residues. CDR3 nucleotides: TGTGCCAGCAGCTTAGGGCAAGGGGCGAGTAGCACAGATACGCAGTATTTT. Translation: CASSLGQGASSTDTQYF.

CDR3 sequence reads: CASSKTSGQGYGYTF. CDR3 coding DNA: TGCGCCAGCAGCAAAACATCCGGACAGGGGTATGGCTACACCTTC. J is TRBJ1-2 and V is TRBV5-1, with TRBD1 matching over 9 bases. V was pared by 4 bases and J by 5 bases, with 9 bases of the junction left unmatched. This CDR3 comprises 15 residues. Germline V gene lookup returns CDR1 SGHRS and CDR2 YFSETQ.

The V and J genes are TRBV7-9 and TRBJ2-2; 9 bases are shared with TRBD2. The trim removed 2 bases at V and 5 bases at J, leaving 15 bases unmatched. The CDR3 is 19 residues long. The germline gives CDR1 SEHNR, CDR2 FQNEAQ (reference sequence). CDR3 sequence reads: CASSLPARGRAFDTGELFF. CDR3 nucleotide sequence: TGTGCCAGCAGCTTACCGGCTCGCGGGAGGGCCTTTGATACCGGGGAGCTGTTTTTT.

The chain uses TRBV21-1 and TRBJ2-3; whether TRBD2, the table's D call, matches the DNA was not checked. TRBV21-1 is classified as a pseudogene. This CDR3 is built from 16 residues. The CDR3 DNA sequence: TGTGCCAGCAGCAAGCGGCACGGGAGGGCCGGGGATACGCAGTATTTT. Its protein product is CASSKRHGRAGDTQYF.

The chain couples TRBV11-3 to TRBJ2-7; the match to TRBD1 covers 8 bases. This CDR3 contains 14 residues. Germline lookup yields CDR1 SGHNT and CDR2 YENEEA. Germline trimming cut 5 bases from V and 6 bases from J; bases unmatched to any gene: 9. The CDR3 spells CASSPPGGPSEQYF. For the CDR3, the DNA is TGTGCCAGCAGCCCCCCAGGGGGCCCTTCCGAGCAGTACTTC. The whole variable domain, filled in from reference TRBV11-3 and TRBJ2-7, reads EAGVVQSPRYKIIEKKQPVAFWCNPISGHNTLYWYLQNLGQGPELLIRYENEEAVDDSQLPKDRFSAERLKGVDSTLKIQPAELGDSAVYLCASSPPGGPSEQYFGPGTRLTVT.

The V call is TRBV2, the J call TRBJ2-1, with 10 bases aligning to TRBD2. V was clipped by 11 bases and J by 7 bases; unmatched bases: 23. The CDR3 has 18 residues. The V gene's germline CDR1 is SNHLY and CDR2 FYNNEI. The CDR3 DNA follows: TGTGCCTCCCAGGAGGTAGCGGGGGGCCTTACCGATTTTAATGAGCAGTTCTTC. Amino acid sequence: CASQEVAGGLTDFNEQFF.

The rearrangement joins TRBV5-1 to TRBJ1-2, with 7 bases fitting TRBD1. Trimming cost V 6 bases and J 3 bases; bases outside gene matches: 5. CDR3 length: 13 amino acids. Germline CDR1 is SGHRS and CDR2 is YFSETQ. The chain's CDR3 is CASTADRDYGYTF. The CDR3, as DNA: TGCGCCAGCACCGCTGACAGGGACTATGGCTACACCTTC.